Below, 25 T cell receptor beta chains from the same sample are listed, as sequenced in a study of Ad26.COV2.S vaccination and SARS-CoV-2 variants. TCRdb's table, derived via immunoSEQ multiplex PCR, lists solely in-frame clones and lacks some. The sample yields 300,000 to 350,000 clones, roughly 80% seen once. As for treatment: around 19 received Ad26.COV2.S at low or high dose, single or two shots; several received placebo; per-sample allocation not given. The samples date from day 63 after the first vaccine or placebo injection. The sequencing used peripheral blood, collected in a trial of Ad26.COV2.S vaccine versus placebo. These receptor sequences come from a person aged 18-65 years who received the Ad26.COV2.S COVID-19 vaccine or a placebo.

V and J are TRBV7-2 and TRBJ1-3; the match to TRBD1 covers 7 bases. The V segment lost 5 bases and the J segment 4 bases; nucleotides outside the gene matches: 8. CDR1 and CDR2 (germline): SGHTA, FQGNSA. The length of the CDR3 is 15 residues. The CDR3 spells CASSPTGSGGNTIYF. CDR3 DNA: TGTGCCAGCAGCCCGACAGGGTCGGGAGGAAACACCATATATTTT.

On this clone itself: Other DNA sequences in this specimen translate into the identical CDR3. The genes are TRBV4-1 and TRBJ1-2, with D tentatively TRBD1 (6 bases). From germline, CDR1 is MGHRA and CDR2 YSYEKL. V was shortened by 1 base and J by 8 bases, with 11 bases between the two germline ends. CDR3 size: 13 residues. The CDR3 sequence: CASSQAGVGGYTF. As DNA, the CDR3 is TGCGCCAGCAGCCAAGCAGGGGTGGGGGGCTACACCTTC.

The V call is TRBV10-3, the J call TRBJ1-2, with D hard to call. The CDR3 loop spans 14 amino acids. Germline V CDR1 and CDR2: ENHRY, SYGVKD. V dropped 0 bases and J dropped 1 base, with 6 bases sitting between them. CDR3 sequence (DNA): TGTGCCATCAGTGAGTCCAGATTTAACTATGGCTACACCTTC. Translation: CAISESRFNYGYTF.

The chain has TRBV11-3 and TRBJ2-7; 8 bases match TRBD2. This CDR3 contains 15 residues. V dropped 1 base and J dropped 6; count of bases not matched to a gene: 8. Germline CDR1 and CDR2: SGHNT and YENEEA. The CDR3 DNA sequence: TGTGCCAGCAGCTTAGTTACAGGGACTAGTCGCGAGCAGTACTTC. Its translation is CASSLVTGTSREQYF.

The chain combines TRBV2 with TRBJ1-1, with D hard to call. Trimming took 5 bases from V and 0 from J, leaving 19 bases between them. The V gene's germline CDR1 is SNHLY and CDR2 FYNNEI. This CDR3 contains 17 residues. CDR3 region: CASSLTDVGPLNTEAFF. CDR3 coding DNA: TGTGCCAGCAGTCTAACGGACGTAGGACCCCTGAACACTGAAGCTTTCTTT.

The V and J genes are TRBV28 and TRBJ2-7; the match to TRBD1 covers 7 bases. V gave up 2 bases and J gave up 4 bases; unmatched junction bases: 8. CDR3 length: 15 amino acids. Germline assignment: CDR1 MDHEN and CDR2 SYDVKM. CDR3 DNA sequence: TGTGCCAGCAGTTTACGAGACAGGGCTTTTTACGAGCAGTACTTC. This encodes CASSLRDRAFYEQYF.

This clone was found a few times. This chain connects TRBV29-1 to TRBJ1-2; D gene unclear. Germline CDR1 and CDR2: SQVTM and ANQGSEA. Trimming took 4 bases from V and 3 from J, leaving 3 bases between them. The CDR3 is 10 amino acids. CDR3 region: CSVAHYGYTF. The DNA of the CDR3 is TGCAGCGTTGCCCACTATGGCTACACCTTC.

V usage is TRBV10-3 and J usage is TRBJ2-7; possible D gene TRBD2, 5 bases. Trimming took 8 bases from V and 2 from J, leaving 13 bases between them. CDR1 is ENHRY and CDR2 is SYGVKD in the germline V gene. This CDR3 is 13 amino acids long. The CDR3 bases are TGTGCCATCGCGATTAGCGCGACCTACGAGCAGTACTTC. Translating it yields CAIAISATYEQYF.

The rearrangement links TRBV15 to TRBJ1-2; 12 bases fit TRBD1. The trim removed 3 bases at V and 8 bases at J, leaving 7 bases unmatched. The CDR3 is made up of 15 amino acids. Germline CDR1 reads LNHNV; CDR2 reads YYDKDF (reference sequence). CDR3 in DNA: TGTGCCACCAGCAGCGGGACAGGGGGCGCGGAAGGCTACACCTTC. Its protein product is CATSSGTGGAEGYTF.

The chain couples TRBV12-3 or TRBV12-4 to TRBJ2-5; D gene uncertain. Trimming stripped 4 bases from V and 5 bases from J, with 11 bases between. CDR3 size: 13 residues. The chain's CDR3 is CASSSRSKETQYF. In nucleotides, the CDR3 is TGTGCCAGCAGTTCCCGTTCGAAGGAGACCCAGTACTTC.

The J gene is TRBJ1-1, the V gene TRBV6-5, with D possibly being TRBD1 (5 bases). The germline V and J ends were trimmed by 9 bases and 4 bases, with 18 bases remaining between them. Germline CDR1 MNHEY, CDR2 SVGAGI. This CDR3 region has 14 residues. This CDR3 is CARHPGGVVTEAFF. The CDR3 DNA follows: TGTGCCAGGCACCCCGGGGGGGTGGTCACTGAAGCTTTCTTT.

This clone appeared once. The V call is TRBV13, the J call TRBJ2-5; TRBD1 matches 7 bases. The CDR3 covers 15 residues. V was pared by 2 bases and J by 5 bases, with 8 bases of the junction left unmatched. Germline V gives CDR1 PRHDT, CDR2 FYEKMQ (reference sequence). CDR3 amino acids: CASSLPGDSDETQYF. The DNA of the CDR3 is TGTGCCAGCAGCTTACCCGGGGACAGTGATGAGACCCAGTACTTC. Complete variable domain (other parts from reference TRBV13 and TRBJ2-5): AAGVIQSPRHLIKEKRETATLKCYPIPRHDTVYWYQQGPGQDPQFLISFYEKMQSDKGSIPDRFSAQQFSDYHSELNMSSLELGDSALYFCASSLPGDSDETQYFGPGTRLLVL.

The genes are TRBV15 and TRBJ1-4; no definite D call. The germline V and J ends were trimmed by 0 bases and 8 bases, with 10 bases remaining between them. Germline V gene lookup returns CDR1 LNHNV and CDR2 YYDKDF (reference sequence). The CDR3 runs 14 residues. The CDR3 DNA reads as TGTGCCACCAGCAGAGAGGGAGAGCGCGAAAAACTGTTTTTT. Translating it yields CATSREGEREKLFF. Complete variable domain (other parts from reference TRBV15 and TRBJ1-4): DAMVIQNPRYQVTQFGKPVTLSCSQTLNHNVMYWYQQKSSQAPKLLFHYYDKDFNNEADTPDNFQSRRPNTSFCFLDIRSPGLGDTAMYLCATSREGEREKLFFGSGTQLSVL.

The CDR3 DNA reads TGTGCCAGCAGTCCCACAGCACTCTATGGCTACACCTTC. It translates to CASSPTALYGYTF. The V call is TRBV27, the J call TRBJ1-2, with D uncertain. This CDR3 comprises 13 residues. CDR1 and CDR2 (germline): MNHEY, SMNVEV (reference sequence). V shed 5 bases and J shed 4 bases, with 11 bases lying between them.

This chain uses TRBV7-9 with TRBJ1-5; 9 positions match TRBD1. CDR1 SEHNR and CDR2 FQNEAQ come from the germline V gene (reference sequence). J was trimmed by 7 bases and V by 4 bases; bases with no gene match: 8. The CDR3 is 15 residues long. CDR3 sequence: CASSSQGAVGQPQHF. CDR3 nucleotides: TGTGCCAGCAGCTCACAGGGGGCGGTTGGGCAGCCCCAGCATTTT.

This clone was recorded once. The chain carries TRBV6-5 and TRBJ1-3, with D possibly being TRBD1 (5 bases). V lost 0 bases and J lost 3, with 9 bases in between. This CDR3 spans 15 amino acids. Germline CDR1 and CDR2: MNHEY and SVGAGI. The CDR3 here is CASSYSGANGNTIYF. The CDR3, as DNA: TGTGCCAGCAGTTACTCAGGGGCGAATGGAAACACCATATATTTT.

The rearrangement uses TRBV24-1 and TRBJ1-2, with a tentative D call TRBD1 (5 bases). V was pared by 7 bases and J by 6 bases, with 20 bases between. The CDR3 has 15 residues. Germline loops: CDR1 KGHDR, CDR2 SFDVKD. CDR3 coding DNA: TGTGCCACCAGCAAACCCCAAGGGCAGGGTCATGGCTACACCTTC. Translated: CATSKPQGQGHGYTF.

J is TRBJ2-3 and V is TRBV5-1; TRBD2 aligns across 8 bases. The trim removed 2 bases at V and 7 bases at J, leaving 12 bases unmatched. CDR1 SGHRS and CDR2 YFSETQ come from the germline V gene. The CDR3 loop spans 16 amino acids. CDR3 in amino acids: CASSLTTSGGLNTQYF. CDR3 nucleotides: TGCGCCAGCAGCTTAACCACTAGCGGAGGATTGAATACGCAGTATTTT.

Notes on this clone: At the DNA level, this CDR3 is encoded by other sequences in the same sample as well. The chain combines TRBV2 with TRBJ1-2; D unclear. Looked up from germline, CDR1 is SNHLY and CDR2 is FYNNEI. The CDR3 consists of 12 residues. The V gene lost 1 base and the J gene lost 4 bases, with 4 bases spanning the gap. CDR3 sequence: CASSEDSYGYTF. CDR3 coding DNA: TGTGCCAGCAGTGAAGATTCCTATGGCTACACCTTC. The whole variable domain, filled in from reference TRBV2 and TRBJ1-2, reads EPEVTQTPSHQVTQMGQEVILRCVPISNHLYFYWYRQILGQKVEFLVSFYNNEISEKSEIFDDQFSVERPDGSNFTLKIRSTKLEDSAMYFCASSEDSYGYTFGSGTRLTVV.

This chain uses TRBV6-6 with TRBJ1-5; no reliable D call. The V gene lost 3 bases and the J gene lost 5 bases, with 8 bases spanning the gap. Germline V CDR1 and CDR2: MNHNY, SVGAGI (reference sequence). CDR3 size: 13 residues. DNA for the CDR3: TGTGCCAGCAGTTATCGGAGACATCAGCCCCAGCATTTT. Translating it yields CASSYRRHQPQHF.

The gene calls are TRBV3-1 (or the pseudogene TRBV3-2) and TRBJ1-1, with 7 bases identical to TRBD1. V shed 3 bases, J shed 6 bases, and the junction held 1 base outside the gene matches. From germline, CDR1 is LGHDT and CDR2 YNNKEL (reference sequence). The CDR3 spans 12 residues. The CDR3 is CASSQGQPEAFF. The CDR3 bases are TGTGCCAGCAGCCAGGGACAGCCTGAAGCTTTCTTT.

The table lists this clone with a few counts. This chain connects TRBV4-2 to TRBJ1-2; D unresolved. CDR3 size: 13 residues. The germline gives CDR1 LGHNA, CDR2 YNFKEQ. V was cut by 4 bases and J by 7 bases, with 13 bases left in between. This CDR3 is CASSPGAFPGYTF. Here the CDR3 DNA reads TGTGCCAGCAGCCCCGGAGCGTTTCCTGGCTACACCTTC.

The V gene is TRBV9, the J gene TRBJ2-2; unclear D gene. The CDR3 consists of 14 residues. Trimming removed 4 bases from V and 0 bases from J, with 7 bases in between. Germline assignment: CDR1 SGDLS and CDR2 YYNGEE. CDR3 loop: CASSYNTNTGELFF. CDR3 in DNA: TGTGCCAGCAGCTATAATACGAACACCGGGGAGCTGTTTTTT.

The chain combines TRBV18 with TRBJ2-5; D could derive from TRBD1 or TRBD2 (5 bases each). CDR1 KGHSH and CDR2 LQKENI come from the germline V gene. CDR3 length equals 14 residues. Trimming removed 2 bases from V and 4 bases from J, with 11 bases in between. The CDR3 spells CASSPWGTGETQYF. CDR3 coding DNA: TGTGCCAGCTCACCATGGGGGACCGGAGAGACCCAGTACTTC.

The gene calls are TRBV9 and TRBJ2-1; 10 bases line up with TRBD2. This CDR3 contains 16 residues. V was pared by 0 bases and J by 4 bases, with 4 bases of the junction left unmatched. Germline values: CDR1 SGDLS, CDR2 YYNGEE. CDR3 nucleotides: TGTGCCAGCAGCGTAGAATCACTAGCGGGGTACAATGAGCAGTTCTTC. As protein: CASSVESLAGYNEQFF.